The sequence of this TCR beta chain was determined in a study of radiation and T cells in renal cell carcinoma (dated by TCRdb to 2020 to 2022). Regarding the research as a whole: Samples came from a clinical trial, in which primary renal cell carcinomas received 15 Gy stereotactic body radiation therapy followed by nephrectomy 4 weeks later. In total, approximately 54 samples, comprising 26 tumors and about 27 peripheral blood samples, were subjected to TCR beta sequencing. In the 53 samples combined, 4 million to 5 million unique CDR3 nucleotide sequences were found, encoding 2 million to 3 million unique CDR3 amino acid sequences. The investigation overall reported the following: No pretreatment tumor biopsies were available, so the baseline intratumoral presence of clonotypes could not be determined. Tracking of blood repertoire dynamics stopped at about 4 weeks after treatment, with no follow-up past that point. Effects of radiation dose or scheduling on the TCR repertoire could not be addressed with the single-armed trial design. An increase in top tumor clonotypes in blood was observed from baseline to 2 weeks post-radiation, followed by contraction by 4 weeks, which was taken to suggest transient expansion of tumor-resident clones.

The CDR3 measures 14 amino acids from cysteine to phenylalanine. Only the CDR3 part of the read is kept: 42 bases, read in frame from the first base. V lost 1 base and J lost 7 bases; the stretch between them is 14 bases long. CDR1 is given as MNHNS and CDR2 as SASEGT, both from the germline V gene. The meaning of the sample's time point label: blood 2 weeks post-SBRT. The sample's treatment or condition label, decoded: 15 Gy SBRT to primary tumor, nephrectomy 4 weeks later. To follow tumor-enriched clonotypes, serial peripheral blood was collected from radiation-treated patients at baseline and at 2 weeks and 4 weeks after SBRT. Every patient had renal cell carcinoma of clear cell pathology. The QIAamp DNA Blood Mini Kit (Qiagen) was used to prepare genomic DNA for TCR sequencing. The analyses included only samples that passed all quality control checks. TCR beta libraries were generated from genomic DNA with the immunoSEQ kit, following the manufacturer's recommendations. Library preparation used a first multiplex PCR with proprietary primers, then a second PCR adding unique barcodes, with bead cleanups after each round. A positive control reaction and a negative control reaction, both provided in the kit, were run with every batch of samples. The final libraries were assessed on an Agilent 4200 TapeStation D1000 ScreenTape, pooled by volume, and quantified by qPCR. Sequencing was performed on an Illumina NextSeq500 with a MidOutput 150-cycle cartridge, and 156 Read1 and 15 Index1 cycles were run with kit custom primers. The pooled library was loaded at 0.9 to 1 pM with an approximately 22% PhiX control spike-in. Under the source paper's analysis protocol: Vendor-processed data were analyzed in R, and a clonotype was defined as all T cells sharing the same CDR3 nucleotide sequence. For clone abundance analyses, frequencies were normalized to the 10,000 most abundant clones in each sample. Public T cell clones, which averaged fewer than five per sample, were removed prior to analysis. An abundance difference of at least 32-fold between compartments was the criterion for calling clonotypes tumor-enriched or baseline blood-enriched. A beta-binomial differential abundance model was used to identify clonotypes that expanded or contracted between blood time points. The Baroni-Urbani and Buser coefficient was used to measure tumor-blood repertoire similarity, and groups were compared with two-tailed Wilcoxon tests in R. The clones in this table, taken by TCRdb from immuneACCESS, are in-frame only. Not every clone is retained; where verified, under half of the shortfall comes from an unresolved V gene, and the cause of the rest is unknown. For V, J and clone size, that table is used; D and trimming come from the DNA. The sample records around 75,000 clones, 82% of which are singletons. The ten largest account for 5.8% of the sample.

With respect to this clone: Its antigen remains undetermined. No much larger clone is present one base from it, and per-base qualities are unavailable.

This TCR derives from a man aged 60-69 years with renal cell carcinoma. This specimen consisted of blood, obtained from a patient whose treatment included radiotherapy and nephrectomy. The rearranged segments are TRBV6-1 and TRBJ2-7; possibly the D gene is TRBD1, per 5 matching bases. CDR3 loop: CASSEDLLGREQYF. In nucleotide form, the sequence is TGTGCCAGCAGTGAAGATCTGTTGGGGCGGGAGCAGTACTTC.